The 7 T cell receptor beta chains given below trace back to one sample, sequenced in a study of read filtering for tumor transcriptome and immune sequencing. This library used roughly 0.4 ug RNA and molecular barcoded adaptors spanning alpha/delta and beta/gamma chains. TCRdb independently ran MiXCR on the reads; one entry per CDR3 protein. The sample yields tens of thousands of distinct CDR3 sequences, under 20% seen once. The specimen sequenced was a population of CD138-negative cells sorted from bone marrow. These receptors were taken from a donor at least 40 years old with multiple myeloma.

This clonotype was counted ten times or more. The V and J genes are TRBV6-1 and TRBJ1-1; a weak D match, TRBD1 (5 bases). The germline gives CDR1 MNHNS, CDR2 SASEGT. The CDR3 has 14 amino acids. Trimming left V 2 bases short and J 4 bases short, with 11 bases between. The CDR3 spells CASSEQGRGTEAFF. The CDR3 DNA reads TGTGCCAGCAGTGAACAGGGAAGAGGCACTGAAGCTTTCTTT.

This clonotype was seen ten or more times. The CDR3 region is CATGGGAGRGYNEQFF. Written as DNA, the CDR3 is TGTGCCACCGGGGGGGGGGCCGGCCGGGGCTACAATGAGCAGTTCTTC. The chain is built from TRBV15 and TRBJ2-1, with a tentative D call TRBD2 (7 bases). Germline CDR1 and CDR2: LNHNV and YYDKDF (reference sequence). The V gene lost 8 bases and the J gene lost 3 bases, with 20 bases spanning the gap. The CDR3 loop spans 16 amino acids. Together with reference TRBV15 and TRBJ2-1, the CDR3 gives the full variable domain: DAMVIQNPRYQVTQFGKPVTLSCSQTLNHNVMYWYQQKSSQAPKLLFHYYDKDFNNEADTPDNFQSRRPNTSFCFLDIRSPGLGDTAMYLCATGGGAGRGYNEQFFGPGTRLTVL.

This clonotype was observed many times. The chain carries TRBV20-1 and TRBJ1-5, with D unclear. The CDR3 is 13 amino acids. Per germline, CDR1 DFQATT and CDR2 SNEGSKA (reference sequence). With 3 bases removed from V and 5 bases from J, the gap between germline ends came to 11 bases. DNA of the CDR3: TGCAGTGCTAGGGAACGTTTAGATCAGCCCCAGCATTTT. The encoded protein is CSARERLDQPQHF.

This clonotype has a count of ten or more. The CDR3 spells CATSRPGQGDTGELFF. The DNA of the CDR3 is TGTGCCACCAGCAGACCCGGACAGGGAGACACCGGGGAGCTGTTTTTT. The chain joins TRBV15 to TRBJ2-2; 8 bases are a match to TRBD1. Trimming took 2 bases from V and 3 from J; bases not matched to a gene: 5. The CDR3 covers 16 residues. CDR1 LNHNV and CDR2 YYDKDF come from the germline V gene (reference sequence). Complete variable domain (other parts from reference TRBV15 and TRBJ2-2): DAMVIQNPRYQVTQFGKPVTLSCSQTLNHNVMYWYQQKSSQAPKLLFHYYDKDFNNEADTPDNFQSRRPNTSFCFLDIRSPGLGDTAMYLCATSRPGQGDTGELFFGEGSRLTVL.

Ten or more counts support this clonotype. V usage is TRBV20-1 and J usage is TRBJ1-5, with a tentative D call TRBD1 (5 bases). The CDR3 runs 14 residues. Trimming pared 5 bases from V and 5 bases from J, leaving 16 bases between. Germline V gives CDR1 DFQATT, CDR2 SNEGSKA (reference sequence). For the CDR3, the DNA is TGCAGTGCTCCTCCACAGGCCGGGGATCAGCCCCAGCATTTT. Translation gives CSAPPQAGDQPQHF.

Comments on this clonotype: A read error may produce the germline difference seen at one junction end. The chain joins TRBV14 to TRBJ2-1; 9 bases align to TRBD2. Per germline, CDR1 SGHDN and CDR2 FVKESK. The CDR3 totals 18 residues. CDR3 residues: CASSRELAGSVSYSEQFF. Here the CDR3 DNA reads TGTGCCAGCAGCCGGGAACTAGCGGGCTCAGTCTCCTACAGTGAGCAGTTCTTC.

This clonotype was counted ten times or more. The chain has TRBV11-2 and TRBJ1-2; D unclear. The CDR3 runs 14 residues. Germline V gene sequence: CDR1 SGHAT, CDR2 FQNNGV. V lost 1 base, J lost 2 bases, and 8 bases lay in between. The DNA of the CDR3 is TGTGCCAGCAGCTTAGGGATGTCCAACTATGGCTACACCTTC. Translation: CASSLGMSNYGYTF. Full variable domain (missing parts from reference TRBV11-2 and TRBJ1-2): EAGVAQSPRYKIIEKRQSVAFWCNPISGHATLYWYQQILGQGPKLLIQFQNNGVVDDSQLPKDRFSAERLKGVDSTLKIQPAKLEDSAVYLCASSLGMSNYGYTFGSGTRLTVV.